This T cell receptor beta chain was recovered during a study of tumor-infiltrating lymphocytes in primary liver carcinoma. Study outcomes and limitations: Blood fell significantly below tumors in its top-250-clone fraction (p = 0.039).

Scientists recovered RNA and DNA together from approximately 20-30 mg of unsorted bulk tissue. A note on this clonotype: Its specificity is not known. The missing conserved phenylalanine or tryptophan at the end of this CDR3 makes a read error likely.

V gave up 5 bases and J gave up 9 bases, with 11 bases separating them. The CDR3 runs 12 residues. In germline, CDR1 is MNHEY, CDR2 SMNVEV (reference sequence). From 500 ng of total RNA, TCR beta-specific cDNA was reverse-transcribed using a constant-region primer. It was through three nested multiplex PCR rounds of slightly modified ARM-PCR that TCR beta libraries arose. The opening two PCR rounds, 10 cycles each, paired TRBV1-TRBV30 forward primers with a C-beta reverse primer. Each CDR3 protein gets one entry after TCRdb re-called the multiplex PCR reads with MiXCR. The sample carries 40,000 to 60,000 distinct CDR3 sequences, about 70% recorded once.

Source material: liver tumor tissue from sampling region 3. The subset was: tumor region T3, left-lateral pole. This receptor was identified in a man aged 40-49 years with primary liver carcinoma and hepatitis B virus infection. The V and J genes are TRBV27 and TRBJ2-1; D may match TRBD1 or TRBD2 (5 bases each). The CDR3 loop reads CASSKLGTEQFI. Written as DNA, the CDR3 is TGTGCCAGCAGTAAACTAGGGACTGAGCAGTTCATC.